This record covers a single TCR beta chain. Its specificity is unknown. A universal primer site and UMIs were added as TCR cDNA was made by 5'RACE template switching. TCRdb recomputed calls from the 5' RACE reads with MiXCR, one row per CDR3 protein. The repertoire holds about 580,000 distinct CDR3 sequences, with about 17% as singletons. The source of the sample is a study of T cells after yellow fever vaccination. For the study at large: Low-cell-number fractions were prepared with SMART-Seq v4 Ultra Low Input. General study points: The CD4 compartment and the CD8 compartment contained a small share of clonotypes in common. Boosting was followed by the reappearance of most primary-vaccination clones (about 97% CD4, about 89% CD8).

This CDR3 contains 13 residues. The germline CDR1 and CDR2 sequences are SGHRS and YFSETQ. V was pared by 2 bases and J by 7 bases, with 5 bases of the junction left unmatched. The sequence was collected from a man aged 18 to 30 who received the YFV17D yellow fever vaccine. Sequencing used PBMCs, obtained 5 days after the first yellow fever vaccination. The V call is TRBV5-1, the J call TRBJ1-1, with 7 bases fitting TRBD1. The CDR3 nucleotides read TGCGCCAGCAGCTTCGACAGGGAAGGTGAAGCTTTCTTT. Translation gives CASSFDREGEAFF.